The 21 T cell receptor beta chains given below trace back to one sample, sequenced in a study of cytomegalovirus exposure and HLA in healthy donors. Amplification used 60 Vbeta primers and 13 Jbeta primers. Assay used: immunoSEQ multiplex PCR; TCRdb lists only in-frame clones, some missing. The sample lists about 130,000 clones, more than 65% occurring once. Sample: PBMCs. These receptors were taken from a woman aged 35 to 49 in good health and CMV-seropositive.

V usage is TRBV11-2 and J usage is TRBJ2-1, with 12 bases identical to TRBD2. V shed 5 bases and J 8 bases; nucleotides not matched to a gene: 10. The CDR3 contains 16 residues. Germline V gene sequence: CDR1 SGHAT, CDR2 FQNNGV. In nucleotides, the CDR3 is TGTGCCAGCAGCCTGTCCCCTAGCGGGAGGGGACATGAGCAGTTCTTC. It encodes CASSLSPSGRGHEQFF. Together with reference TRBV11-2 and TRBJ2-1, the CDR3 gives the full variable domain: EAGVAQSPRYKIIEKRQSVAFWCNPISGHATLYWYQQILGQGPKLLIQFQNNGVVDDSQLPKDRFSAERLKGVDSTLKIQPAKLEDSAVYLCASSLSPSGRGHEQFFGPGTRLTVL.

The J gene is TRBJ1-1, the V gene TRBV5-1; TRBD1 matches at 8 bases. The junction had 7 bases not matched to a gene; V was cut back by 4 bases and J by 5 bases. This CDR3 is 14 amino acids long. Germline V gene sequence: CDR1 SGHRS, CDR2 YFSETQ. CDR3 region: CASSLGQGETEAFF. DNA of the CDR3: TGCGCCAGCAGCCTCGGACAGGGCGAAACTGAAGCTTTCTTT.

This chain connects TRBV11-2 to TRBJ2-7; 8 bases fit TRBD1. CDR1 is SGHAT and CDR2 is FQNNGV in the germline V gene. V trimming: 0 bases; J trimming: 4 bases; junction bases outside the gene matches: 5. The CDR3 is 15 amino acids. CDR3 sequence: CASSLEQGGLYEQYF. As DNA, the CDR3 is TGTGCCAGCAGCTTAGAACAGGGGGGCCTTTACGAGCAGTACTTC.

This clone was seen more than once but under ten times. The V gene is TRBV4-1, the J gene TRBJ2-1; 11 bases align to TRBD2. CDR3 size: 16 residues. J gave up 7 bases and V 3 bases, and 8 bases lay outside the gene matches. Germline V CDR1 and CDR2: MGHRA, YSYEKL. CDR3 amino acids: CASSQPRTSGLNEQFF. CDR3 DNA: TGCGCCAGCAGCCAGCCGAGGACTAGCGGGTTGAATGAGCAGTTCTTC.

The chain couples TRBV30 to TRBJ2-6; TRBD1 is a possible D gene (5 bases). This CDR3 spans 17 amino acids. Germline values: CDR1 GTSNPN, CDR2 SVGIG (reference sequence). Trimming left V 3 bases short and J 4 bases short, with 19 bases between. The CDR3 protein is CAWSSNWGGAGANVLTF. The CDR3 coding sequence is TGTGCCTGGAGCTCCAATTGGGGCGGCGCCGGGGCCAACGTCCTGACTTTC.

The chain combines TRBV18 with TRBJ2-5, with D unresolved. Germline CDR1 reads KGHSH; CDR2 reads LQKENI. The V end was cut by 0 bases, the J end by 1 base, with 6 bases between. The CDR3 runs 14 residues. CDR3 protein: CASSPPHSQETQYF. CDR3 sequence (DNA): TGTGCCAGCTCACCACCGCATAGCCAAGAGACCCAGTACTTC.

The chain joins TRBV4-1 to TRBJ1-5; D gene uncertain. The CDR3 extends over 15 amino acids. Germline lookup yields CDR1 MGHRA and CDR2 YSYEKL. V gave up 1 base and J gave up 2 bases, with 9 bases separating them. CDR3 DNA: TGCGCCAGCAGCCAAGGAGGTCTCGGCAATCAGCCCCAGCATTTT. Protein product: CASSQGGLGNQPQHF.

The chain recombines TRBV29-1 with TRBJ2-5, with TRBD2 matching 8 bases. The CDR3 totals 13 residues. The germline V gene encodes CDR1 SQVTM and CDR2 ANQGSEA. The V and J ends lost 3 bases and 4 bases, in that order; junction bases with no gene match: 4. The CDR3 loop is CSVDGLAGETQYF. The CDR3 DNA is TGCAGCGTTGACGGACTAGCTGGAGAGACCCAGTACTTC.

This clone was seen more than once but under ten times. The V gene is TRBV30, the J gene TRBJ1-1, with TRBD1 as a possible D gene (5 bases). CDR3 size: 14 residues. V lost 4 bases and J 1 base, leaving 13 bases between the germline ends. Germline lookup yields CDR1 GTSNPN and CDR2 SVGIG (reference sequence). The chain's CDR3 is CAWTRPTGNTEAFF. The DNA for the CDR3 is TGTGCCTGGACGAGGCCCACAGGGAACACTGAAGCTTTCTTT.

The genes are TRBV28 and TRBJ2-4, with D tentatively TRBD1 (6 bases). This CDR3 spans 14 amino acids. The V and J ends lost 9 bases and 4 bases respectively, with 16 bases between them. Germline V gives CDR1 MDHEN, CDR2 SYDVKM. The CDR3 protein is CASSGTWAKNIQYF. CDR3 bases: TGTGCCAGTTCCGGGACATGGGCTAAAAACATTCAGTACTTC.

The CDR3 reads CASRLTSAQSSYNEQFF. The CDR3 DNA is TGTGCCAGCCGACTGACTAGCGCCCAAAGCTCCTACAATGAGCAGTTCTTC. The J gene is TRBJ2-1, the V gene TRBV28; 8 bases align to TRBD2. The CDR3 is 17 residues long. V shed 8 bases and J 0 bases; nucleotides not matched to a gene: 12. The germline V gene encodes CDR1 MDHEN and CDR2 SYDVKM.

CDR3 DNA sequence: TGTGCCAGCAGCTTTGGGCAGGGGGGTTACGAGCAGTACTTC. It encodes CASSFGQGGYEQYF. J is TRBJ2-7 and V is TRBV7-9; weak D call: TRBD1 (7 bases). With 3 bases removed from V and 4 bases from J, the gap between germline ends came to 13 bases. The CDR3 covers 14 residues. Germline CDR1 is SEHNR and CDR2 is FQNEAQ (reference sequence).

The V and J genes are TRBV25-1 and TRBJ1-2; D may be TRBD1 (5 bases). Germline CDR1 and CDR2: MGHDK and SYGVNS. This CDR3 comprises 14 residues. Trimming stripped 3 bases from V and 2 bases from J, with 10 bases between. CDR3 sequence (DNA): TGTGCCAGCAGTGAGGCAGGGAGGAACTATGGCTACACCTTC. It specifies CASSEAGRNYGYTF.

V gene TRBV19 combines with J gene TRBJ2-2; D unresolved. Looked up from germline, CDR1 is LNHDA and CDR2 is SQIVND (reference sequence). Deletions cut 3 bases from V and 6 bases from J, with 11 bases between. CDR3 size: 14 residues. The CDR3 protein is CASSISAVAGELFF. CDR3 coding DNA: TGTGCCAGTAGTATCAGTGCGGTGGCCGGGGAGCTGTTTTTT.

The chain uses TRBV7-8 and TRBJ2-7, with TRBD2 as a possible D gene (6 bases). Trimming took off 1 base at V and 2 bases at J, with 12 bases between the two ends. This CDR3 spans 15 amino acids. Germline values: CDR1 SGHVS, CDR2 FQNEAQ. CDR3 sequence: CASSLEGGETYEQYF. The DNA for the CDR3 is TGTGCCAGCAGCTTAGAGGGCGGGGAGACCTACGAGCAGTACTTC.

The chain combines TRBV5-1 with TRBJ2-6, with TRBD1 identical over 7 bases. Germline V gives CDR1 SGHRS, CDR2 YFSETQ. CDR3 length: 18 amino acids. V gave up 4 bases and J gave up 0 bases; unmatched junction bases: 10. CDR3 region: CASSLGWTGLSGANVLTF. CDR3 DNA sequence: TGCGCCAGCAGCCTCGGGTGGACAGGCCTCTCTGGGGCCAACGTCCTGACTTTC.

This clone showed up just a few times. The chain has TRBV28 and TRBJ2-3, with 7 bases lining up with TRBD1. Germline V gene sequence: CDR1 MDHEN, CDR2 SYDVKM. V was clipped by 3 bases and J by 4 bases; unmatched bases: 4. The CDR3 has 14 amino acids. For the CDR3, the DNA is TGTGCCAGCAGTTTGGGGACAGTCCCAGATACGCAGTATTTT. Its protein product is CASSLGTVPDTQYF.

The gene calls are TRBV10-2 and TRBJ1-1; D is uncertain. The germline V gene encodes CDR1 WSHSY and CDR2 SAAADI. V lost 0 bases to trimming and J lost 5 bases, with 10 bases between them. This CDR3 is 14 amino acids long. The CDR3 reads CASSESGRLTEAFF. The CDR3 region has the DNA TGCGCCAGCAGTGAGTCGGGGAGGTTGACTGAAGCTTTCTTT.

This clone occurred many times. The chain employs TRBV7-2 and TRBJ2-3; D call uncertain. V shed 2 bases and J shed 2 bases, with 11 bases lying between them. The length of the CDR3 is 15 residues. Germline-derived CDR1 and CDR2 are SGHTA and FQGNSA. CDR3 DNA sequence: TGTGCCAGCAGCTTAATCCAGGCCACCACAGATACGCAGTATTTT. Protein sequence: CASSLIQATTDTQYF.

This clone was seen a single time. This chain uses TRBV25-1 with TRBJ2-1; D possibly corresponds to TRBD2 (6 bases). The CDR3 covers 15 residues. Trimming shortened V by 0 bases and J by 6 bases, and 12 bases separated the two germline ends. In germline, CDR1 is MGHDK, CDR2 SYGVNS. DNA for the CDR3: TGTGCCAGCAGTGAATATTCGGAGGGTGGCAATGAGCAGTTCTTC. Protein: CASSEYSEGGNEQFF.

The table lists this clone with a few counts. The chain uses TRBV9 and TRBJ1-1, with 8 bases matching TRBD1. The CDR3 loop spans 16 amino acids. CDR1 SGDLS and CDR2 YYNGEE come from the germline V gene. V dropped 0 bases and J dropped 5; count of bases not matched to a gene: 9. DNA for the CDR3: TGTGCCAGCAGCGTAGATGGGCAGGGGGCGTGGACTGAAGCTTTCTTT. Translation gives CASSVDGQGAWTEAFF.